The clone carrying this T cell receptor beta chain has at least ten counts. What it binds is not known. From germline, CDR1 is MNHEY and CDR2 SVGAGI. Trimming stripped 6 bases from V and 0 bases from J, with 8 bases between. This CDR3 comprises 13 residues. There were TCR beta CDR3 regions amplified from RNA transcripts. A set of HTBI primers served as the primers for a first-round RT-PCR of the TCR CDR3. In TCRdb, the multiplex PCR reads were re-called with MiXCR into one record per CDR3 protein. Found here are a few hundred thousand distinct CDR3 sequences, less than 25% of them singletons; the top ten hold 26%. Uncontrolled infection, other autoimmune disease, pregnancy or lactation led to exclusion. On the basis of clinical symptoms, serum thyroxine and TRAb, thyroid ultrasound and orbital computed tomography, diagnoses were made. The data are from a study of T cells in Graves' hyperthyroidism and ophthalmopathy. Whole-study context: Peripheral blood was secured at the point of initial diagnosis, before any treatment.

General study points: Among thyroid clonotypes expanded above 0.001, most also appeared in blood.

The receptor was derived from a man in his late teens or twenties with Graves' hyperthyroidism. Sample: blood. This chain joins TRBV6-5 and TRBJ1-2; D remains ambiguous. CDR3 coding DNA: TGTGCCAGCAGCAACAACGCTAACTATGGCTACACCTTC. This gives the protein CASSNNANYGYTF.